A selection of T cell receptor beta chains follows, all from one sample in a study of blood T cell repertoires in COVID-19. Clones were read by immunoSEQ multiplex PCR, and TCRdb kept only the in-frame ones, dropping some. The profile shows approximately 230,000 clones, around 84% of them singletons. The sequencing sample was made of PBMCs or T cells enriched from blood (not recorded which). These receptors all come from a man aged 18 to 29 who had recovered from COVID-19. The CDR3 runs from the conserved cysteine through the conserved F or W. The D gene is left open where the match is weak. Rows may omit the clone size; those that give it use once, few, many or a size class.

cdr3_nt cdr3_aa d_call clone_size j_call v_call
TGCGCCAGCAGCTCCCCCAACCGGGGGGGGAGGACTGAAGCTTTCTTT CASSSPNRGGRTEAFF - - TRBJ1-1 TRBV5-1
TGTGCCAGCAGCACTAGCGGGGGGTTCTACAATGAGCAGTTCTTC CASSTSGGFYNEQFF TRBD2 - TRBJ2-1 TRBV5-6
TGTGCCAGCAGCCCCAGTCCTGGGACAGGGCTTTACAATGAGCAGTTCTTC CASSPSPGTGLYNEQFF TRBD1 - TRBJ2-1 TRBV7-9
TGTGCCAGCAGCACGTACTACAGGGCCGGGGAGCTGTTTTTT CASSTYYRAGELFF - - TRBJ2-2 TRBV7-8
TGTGCCAGCAGCCTCTTGGAAGGGGTAATCGACTATGGCTACACCTTC CASSLLEGVIDYGYTF - - TRBJ1-2 TRBV14
TGTGCCAGTAGAACAAGACCAGGGACAGTCAATCAGCCCCAGCATTTT CASRTRPGTVNQPQHF TRBD1 - TRBJ1-5 TRBV19
TGTGCCAGCAGCTTGGCGGCAGGGCTGGATGGCTACACCTTC CASSLAAGLDGYTF - - TRBJ1-2 TRBV5-5
TGTGCCAGCAGCTTGCTTACAGGAACTTCCTACGAGCAGTACTTC CASSLLTGTSYEQYF - - TRBJ2-7 TRBV5-6
TGTGCCAGCAGCCAAGATGGAGGTCCGAACTACAATGAGCAGTTCTTC CASSQDGGPNYNEQFF - - TRBJ2-1 TRBV4-2
TGTGCCAGCAGCCAAGCCGGACAGATTATGATGAACACTGAAGCTTTCTTT CASSQAGQIMMNTEAFF - - TRBJ1-1 TRBV14
TGCGCCAGCAGCGCCGGGGGGACTGAATATAATTCACCCCTCCACTTT CASSAGGTEYNSPLHF - - TRBJ1-6 TRBV5-1
TGCAGCGTCGCGGGGACTAGCGGGAGTGGCACAGATACGCAGTATTTT CSVAGTSGSGTDTQYF TRBD2 once TRBJ2-3 TRBV29-1
TGTGCCAGCAGCTTAGCGGCCTTGAACACTGAAGCTTTCTTT CASSLAALNTEAFF - once TRBJ1-1 TRBV7-8
TGTGCCAGTAGGAGGGGGAATGAGCAGTTCTTC CASRRGNEQFF - - TRBJ2-1 TRBV19
TGTGCCAGCTCACCCTTTAAGGGGCCGAGGAATTCACCCCTCCACTTT CASSPFKGPRNSPLHF - - TRBJ1-6 TRBV18
TGCGCCAGCAGCATAGACTCCCCGGGACTAGCGGGGAAATTGAAAGAGACCCAGTACTTC CASSIDSPGLAGKLKETQYF TRBD2 - TRBJ2-5 TRBV5-1
TGTGCCAGCAGGACGTCCGGGACAGTACTCGGGGAGCTGTTTTTT CASRTSGTVLGELFF TRBD1 - TRBJ2-2 TRBV6-5
TGCAGCGTTGAGGGGACAGGTGTATACGAGCAGTACTTC CSVEGTGVYEQYF TRBD1 - TRBJ2-7 TRBV29-1
TGTGCCAGCAGTGTTTACAGGGGTAACACCGGGGAGCTGTTTTTT CASSVYRGNTGELFF TRBD1 - TRBJ2-2 TRBV2
TGCGCCAGCAGCCAACTGACAGGGATTAACTATGGCTACACCTTC CASSQLTGINYGYTF TRBD1 - TRBJ1-2 TRBV4-1
TGTGCCAGCTCTGGACAGCGGCCCACTGAAGCTTTCTTT CASSGQRPTEAFF - - TRBJ1-1 TRBV11-2
TGTGCCAGCAGCTTAGTTATTTGGCCGGGAGCTTTCTTT CASSLVIWPGAFF - - TRBJ1-1 TRBV7-9
TGTGCCAGCAGCTCCCGAGGGCGCTATGGCTACACCTTC CASSSRGRYGYTF - - TRBJ1-2 TRBV7-9
TGTGCCAGCTCACGTACCACTCACTTAGTCGGAGATAATGGCTACACCTTC CASSRTTHLVGDNGYTF - - TRBJ1-2 TRBV18
TGTGCCTGGGACAGGGGGGTGGGTCATGGCTACACCTTC CAWDRGVGHGYTF TRBD1 once TRBJ1-2 TRBV30
TGCGCCAGCAGCTTGCGTCCAGGGGGGAACTACGAGCAGTACTTC CASSLRPGGNYEQYF - - TRBJ2-7 TRBV5-1
TGTGCTAGTTCCGGGACAGTGGAGACCCAGTACTTC CASSGTVETQYF TRBD1 - TRBJ2-5 TRBV12-5
TGTGCCAGCAGCTTAGTCGACAGGGGCTACGAGCAGTACTTC CASSLVDRGYEQYF TRBD1 - TRBJ2-7 TRBV7-8
TGTGCCAGCAGCGCCCTGGGGGGGGACTACAATGAGCAGTTCTTC CASSALGGDYNEQFF TRBD2 - TRBJ2-1 TRBV9
TGTGCCAGCAGCTTTGCAGGACAGGGCTTTGGAAACACCATATATTTT CASSFAGQGFGNTIYF TRBD1 - TRBJ1-3 TRBV7-2
TGTGCCAGCAATACCGGACAGGGGGGGTGGGAGACCCAGTACTTC CASNTGQGGWETQYF TRBD1 - TRBJ2-5 TRBV28
TGTGCCAGCAGTTCACAGGGGGCGAATTCACCCCTCCACTTT CASSSQGANSPLHF TRBD1 - TRBJ1-6 TRBV27
TGTGCCAGCAGTGAGGTTCAGAACTATGGCTACACCTTC CASSEVQNYGYTF - - TRBJ1-2 TRBV2
TGTGCCAGCAGCCCGGGAATCAGAGGCTATGGCTACACCTTC CASSPGIRGYGYTF - - TRBJ1-2 TRBV14
TGTGCCAGCAGCCAAGATAGCGGGAGACGAAATGAGCAGTTCTTC CASSQDSGRRNEQFF TRBD2 - TRBJ2-1 TRBV4-2
TGTGCCAGCAGTTTATCCTGGACAGCAACTAATGAAAAACTGTTTTTT CASSLSWTATNEKLFF - - TRBJ1-4 TRBV28
TGTGCCAGCAGCTTAGGGGCAGGGGGCAGTGGCACAGATACGCAGTATTTT CASSLGAGGSGTDTQYF TRBD1 - TRBJ2-3 TRBV7-9
TGCGCCAGCAGCTTCCGGGAGGCTAGCACCGGGGAGCTGTTTTTT CASSFREASTGELFF TRBD2 few TRBJ2-2 TRBV5-1
TGTGCCAGCGAAAACGGGGGGCCTGGAAACACCATATATTTT CASENGGPGNTIYF - - TRBJ1-3 TRBV28